The 19 T cell receptor beta chains given below trace back to one sample, sequenced in a study of blood T cell repertoires in COVID-19. Sequencing was performed with immunoSEQ multiplex PCR; in TCRdb, only in-frame clones are kept and a portion is missing. The table records around 60,000 clones, approximately 83% of them present only once. Input material: peripheral blood. The receptors were sampled from a middle-aged man with COVID-19, enrolled during active disease.

The chain combines TRBV2 with TRBJ1-2; D unclear. This CDR3 is 13 amino acids long. CDR1 is SNHLY, CDR2 FYNNEI, per germline. With 6 bases removed from V and 7 bases from J, the gap between germline ends came to 15 bases. DNA of the CDR3: TGTGCCAGCAGCGTACATTTATTTCGTGGCTACACCTTC. This sequence encodes CASSVHLFRGYTF.

The CDR3 coding sequence is TGTGCCAGCACCGAGGGCCCCAATGAGCAGTTCTTC. Encoded protein: CASTEGPNEQFF. The V and J genes are TRBV2 and TRBJ2-1, with TRBD2 as a possible D gene (5 bases). Germline CDR1 is SNHLY and CDR2 is FYNNEI. Trimming left V 7 bases short and J 6 bases short, with 10 bases between. The CDR3 has 12 residues.

This clone occurred a few times. This chain joins TRBV4-3 and TRBJ2-1; possibly TRBD1 for D (6 bases). The CDR3 runs 14 residues. Germline CDR1 LGHNA, CDR2 YSLEER. V was clipped by 1 base and J by 7 bases, with 11 bases between them. This CDR3 reads CASSQGTEVNEQFF. The CDR3 DNA reads TGCGCCAGCAGCCAAGGGACAGAGGTTAATGAGCAGTTCTTC.

The chain is built from TRBV7-2 and TRBJ2-2, with 10 positions matching TRBD2. The V segment lost 2 bases and the J segment 7 bases; nucleotides outside the gene matches: 10. CDR1 and CDR2 (germline): SGHTA, FQGNSA. The CDR3 runs to 17 residues. In nucleotides, the CDR3 is TGTGCCAGCAGCTTACTAAGGGCTAGCGGGAGCGGCGGGGAGCTGTTTTTT. This encodes CASSLLRASGSGGELFF.

V and J are TRBV20-1 and TRBJ1-6; D might be TRBD1 (5 bases). The CDR3 length is 13 residues. CDR1 is DFQATT, CDR2 SNEGSKA, per germline (reference sequence). Trimming took off 3 bases at V and 9 bases at J, with 12 bases between the two ends. The CDR3 sequence: CSASLGGGSPLHF. CDR3 coding DNA: TGCAGTGCTAGTCTGGGGGGTGGTTCACCCCTCCACTTT.

J is TRBJ1-2 and V is TRBV18; 8 bases align to TRBD1. V lost 4 bases, J lost 6 bases, and 16 bases stayed unmatched. Germline-derived CDR1 and CDR2 are KGHSH and LQKENI. The CDR3 consists of 17 residues. This chain's CDR3 is CASSLTGGQAPGDGYTF. Written as DNA, the CDR3 is TGTGCCAGCTCACTAACTGGGGGACAGGCTCCTGGAGATGGCTACACCTTC.

This clone appeared a single time. The rearrangement joins TRBV27 to TRBJ2-7; 10 bases map to TRBD2. Germline CDR1 MNHEY, CDR2 SMNVEV (reference sequence). The CDR3 totals 15 residues. The J segment lost 2 bases and the V segment lost 1 base, leaving 2 bases of the junction unmatched. This chain's CDR3 is CASSLYGTSAYEQYF. CDR3 DNA: TGTGCCAGCAGTTTATACGGGACTAGCGCCTACGAGCAGTACTTC.

This clone was seen a few times. The V and J genes are TRBV5-1 and TRBJ1-3, with D unresolved. The CDR3 runs 14 residues. V dropped 4 bases and J dropped 0 bases, with 8 bases sitting between them. Germline CDR1 is SGHRS and CDR2 is YFSETQ. In nucleotides, the CDR3 is TGCGCCAGCAGCCCGGAGTTCTCTGGAAACACCATATATTTT. Its protein is CASSPEFSGNTIYF.

The V gene is TRBV6-6, the J gene TRBJ2-1; 10 nucleotides align to TRBD2. Germline CDR1 reads MNHNY; CDR2 reads SVGAGI (reference sequence). The CDR3 loop spans 18 amino acids. V trimming: 5 bases; J trimming: 1 base; junction bases outside the gene matches: 11. The CDR3 DNA reads as TGTGCCAGCAGTCGGTCGGATGCTAGCGGGAGTTCCTACAATGAGCAGTTCTTC. This gives the protein CASSRSDASGSSYNEQFF.

The rearrangement uses TRBV27 and TRBJ2-5; D gene ambiguous. This CDR3 has 18 amino acids. V lost 2 bases and J 2 bases, leaving 21 bases between the germline ends. CDR1 and CDR2 (germline): MNHEY, SMNVEV (reference sequence). CDR3 sequence: CASSLRSSSSAAQETQYF. The CDR3 nucleotides are TGTGCCAGCAGTTTACGTAGCAGCTCGTCAGCAGCGCAAGAGACCCAGTACTTC.

The rearrangement uses TRBV7-3 and TRBJ2-2; D may be TRBD2 (6 bases). The CDR3 runs to 14 residues. The V gene lost 8 bases and the J gene lost 2 bases, with 12 bases spanning the gap. CDR1 and CDR2 from the germline V gene are SGHTA and FQGTGA. CDR3 amino acids: CASRGSGNTGELFF. The CDR3 nucleotides are TGTGCCAGCCGGGGGTCGGGTAACACCGGGGAGCTGTTTTTT.

The J gene is TRBJ2-3, the V gene TRBV5-1; D is ambiguous. With 4 bases removed from V and 4 bases from J, the gap between germline ends came to 7 bases. Per the germline V gene, CDR1 is SGHRS and CDR2 is YFSETQ. The length of the CDR3 is 12 residues. The DNA for the CDR3 is TGCGCCAGCAGCGTCAACTCAGATACGCAGTATTTT. This gives the protein CASSVNSDTQYF.

The chain employs TRBV28 and TRBJ2-1; the match to TRBD1 covers 10 bases. Germline CDR1 and CDR2: MDHEN and SYDVKM. The CDR3 sequence is 15 residues long. Trimming cost V 7 bases and J 4 bases; bases outside gene matches: 7. CDR3 sequence reads: CASNARDRGYNEQFF. In nucleotides, the CDR3 is TGTGCCAGCAACGCGAGGGACAGGGGTTACAATGAGCAGTTCTTC.

The chain couples TRBV19 to TRBJ1-5; 8 positions agree with TRBD1. The CDR3 covers 15 residues. Unmatched junction bases numbered 5, after V lost 1 base and J lost 6 bases. Germline V gene sequence: CDR1 LNHDA, CDR2 SQIVND (reference sequence). This CDR3 is CASSIVGGTGQPQHF. In nucleotides, the CDR3 is TGTGCCAGTAGTATAGTAGGAGGGACAGGTCAGCCCCAGCATTTT. Full variable domain (rest looked up from reference TRBV19 and TRBJ1-5): DGGITQSPKYLFRKEGQNVTLSCEQNLNHDAMYWYRQDPGQGLRLIYYSQIVNDFQKGDIAEGYSVSREKKESFPLTVTSAQKNPTAFYLCASSIVGGTGQPQHFGDGTRLSIL.

The V gene is TRBV5-1, the J gene TRBJ1-1, with a possible D match to TRBD1 (6 bases). With 2 bases removed from V and 0 bases from J, the gap between germline ends came to 14 bases. This CDR3 is 16 amino acids long. CDR1 is SGHRS and CDR2 is YFSETQ in the germline V gene. CDR3 in amino acids: CASSLTGTRMNTEAFF. The CDR3 DNA reads TGCGCCAGCAGCTTAACCGGGACACGAATGAACACTGAAGCTTTCTTT.

This clone was observed a few times. This rearrangement joins TRBV6-5 to TRBJ2-7; 8 positions match TRBD2. CDR1 is MNHEY, CDR2 SVGAGI, per germline. This CDR3 spans 12 amino acids. V lost 10 bases to trimming and J lost 6 bases; unmatched junction nucleotides: 8. The CDR3: CANRAGAGEQYF. The CDR3 coding sequence is TGTGCCAACCGAGCGGGAGCTGGCGAGCAGTACTTC.

The chain has TRBV9 and TRBJ2-7; 12 nucleotides match TRBD2. The CDR3 spans 15 residues. Germline trimming cut 3 bases from V and 3 bases from J; bases unmatched to any gene: 4. Germline-derived CDR1 and CDR2 are SGDLS and YYNGEE. The chain's CDR3 is CASSETSGSVYEQYF. CDR3 sequence (DNA): TGTGCCAGCAGCGAGACTAGCGGGAGCGTCTACGAGCAGTACTTC.

This clone showed up just a few times. V is TRBV7-3 and J is TRBJ1-2; D call uncertain. There are 13 residues in the CDR3. V was cut by 6 bases and J by 4 bases, with 12 bases left in between. Per germline, CDR1 SGHTA and CDR2 FQGTGA. The CDR3 region has the DNA TGTGCCAGCAGGGAGGAGATCGGCTATGGCTACACCTTC. It codes for CASREEIGYGYTF.

The J gene is TRBJ2-7, the V gene TRBV9; TRBD2 aligns across 7 bases. The CDR3 runs to 14 residues. CDR1 is SGDLS and CDR2 is YYNGEE in the germline V gene. Trimming at V came to 3 bases and at J to 4 bases, leaving 7 bases not matched to a gene. CDR3 coding DNA: TGTGCCAGCAGCGCCCACCTAGCGGCATACGAGCAGTACTTC. Its protein product is CASSAHLAAYEQYF.